This T cell receptor (beta chain) was observed in a study of identical twins. As to this clonotype: What it binds is unknown.

CDR1 is SEHNR, CDR2 FQNEAQ, per germline (reference sequence). V lost 1 base and J lost 0, with 7 bases in between. The CDR3 has 14 residues. Unique molecular identifiers were in the cDNA, with template-switch universal primer binding. TCRdb re-called the 5' RACE reads with MiXCR, one entry per CDR3 protein. The data show 250,000 to 300,000 distinct CDR3 sequences, around 8% seen once. Overall study findings and caveats: Its conclusions, products of cross-sectional statistical analysis, did not come from following the same donors. The abundant beta clonotypes from cord blood had fewer insertions, and memory repertoires had none of this.

Healthy Caucasians, and only they, were the donors. These records were also assigned to another study, of yellow fever vaccine responses in identical twins.

Source material: CD8+ T cells sorted from blood. The source of this sequence is a woman between 18 and 29 years old in good health. The chain couples TRBV7-9 to TRBJ2-7; D remains ambiguous. The CDR3 nucleotides are TGTGCCAGCAGCTTAGAACGGAGCTCCTACGAGCAGTACTTC. It encodes CASSLERSSYEQYF.